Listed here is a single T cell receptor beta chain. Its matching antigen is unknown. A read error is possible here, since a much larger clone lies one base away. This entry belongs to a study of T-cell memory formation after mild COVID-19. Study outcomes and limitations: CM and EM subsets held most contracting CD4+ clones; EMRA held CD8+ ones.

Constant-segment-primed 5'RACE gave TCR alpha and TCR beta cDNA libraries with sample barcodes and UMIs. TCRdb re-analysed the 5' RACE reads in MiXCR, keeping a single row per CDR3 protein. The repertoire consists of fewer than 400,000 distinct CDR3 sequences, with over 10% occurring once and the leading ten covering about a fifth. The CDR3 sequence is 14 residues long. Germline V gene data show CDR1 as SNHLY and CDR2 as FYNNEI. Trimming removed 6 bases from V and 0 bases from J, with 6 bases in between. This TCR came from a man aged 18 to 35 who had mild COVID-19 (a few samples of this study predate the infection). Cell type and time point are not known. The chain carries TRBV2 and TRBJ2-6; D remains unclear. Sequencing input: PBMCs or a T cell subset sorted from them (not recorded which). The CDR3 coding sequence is TGTGCCAGCAGGTGGAGCTCTGGGGCCAACGTCCTGACTTTC. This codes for CASRWSSGANVLTF.